Below, 28 T cell receptor beta chains from the same sample are listed, as sequenced in a study of blood T cell repertoires in COVID-19 (dated by TCRdb to the early 2020s). Receptors were amplified or captured by the immunoSEQ multiplex PCR assay. As stored in TCRdb, this immuneACCESS dataset retains in-frame rearrangements with V and J assigned. A fraction of the clones does not appear; measured against another copy, unresolved V genes explain less than half of the discrepancy, and the remainder lacks a known reason. The sample contains approximately 250,000 clones, around 83% of them found a single time. The top ten hold 1.5% to 1.7% of the sample. The sequencing input was peripheral blood. These receptors were taken from a woman aged 40 to 55 who had recovered from COVID-19.

This clone was observed a handful of times. This chain uses TRBV6-5 with TRBJ1-1, with TRBD1 as a possible D gene (5 bases). Germline V gene lookup returns CDR1 MNHEY and CDR2 SVGAGI. The CDR3 totals 14 residues. Trimming removed 10 bases from V and 1 base from J, with 16 bases in between. CDR3 protein: CATLLGGANTEAFF. CDR3 sequence (DNA): TGTGCCACCCTACTGGGCGGGGCGAACACTGAAGCTTTCTTT.

The V call is TRBV2, the J call TRBJ1-6; the match to TRBD1 covers 8 bases. V lost 2 bases, J lost 9 bases, and 6 bases stayed unmatched. Germline V gene lookup returns CDR1 SNHLY and CDR2 FYNNEI. This CDR3 has 15 amino acids. The CDR3 reads CASSEKTGVGSPLHF. CDR3 coding DNA: TGTGCCAGCAGTGAAAAGACAGGGGTAGGTTCACCCCTCCACTTT.

The V and J genes are TRBV9 and TRBJ2-7, with D tentatively TRBD2 (6 bases). CDR1 SGDLS and CDR2 YYNGEE come from the germline V gene. CDR3 size: 15 residues. Between the trimmed V and J ends, which lost 4 bases and 0 bases, there was a span of 14 bases. CDR3 sequence reads: CASSLSGSGSYEQYF. The CDR3 DNA sequence: TGTGCCAGCAGCCTCTCGGGTAGCGGCTCCTACGAGCAGTACTTC.

V and J are TRBV7-9 and TRBJ1-2; tentative D call: TRBD1 (6 bases). The CDR3 is 14 residues long. V was pared by 6 bases and J by 4 bases, with 15 bases between. Germline V gene data show CDR1 as SEHNR and CDR2 as FQNEAQ (reference sequence). CDR3 DNA: TGTGCCAGCAGTCACGCGGACAGATTCTATGGCTACACCTTC. This sequence encodes CASSHADRFYGYTF.

V usage is TRBV18 and J usage is TRBJ1-1; D is unresolved. Germline CDR1 reads KGHSH; CDR2 reads LQKENI. This CDR3 has 11 residues. The germline V and J ends were trimmed by 4 bases and 8 bases, with 8 bases remaining between them. CDR3: CASSRVREAFF. The CDR3 region has the DNA TGTGCCAGCTCACGAGTTCGAGAAGCTTTCTTT.

The rearrangement joins TRBV15 to TRBJ2-5; D might be TRBD1 (5 bases). The length of the CDR3 is 16 residues. Trimming cost V 0 bases and J 2 bases, with 13 bases left between them. Germline loops: CDR1 LNHNV, CDR2 YYDKDF (reference sequence). As DNA, the CDR3 is TGTGCCACCAGCAGAGATTCCTACAGGCGGCAAGAGACCCAGTACTTC. It specifies CATSRDSYRRQETQYF.

This clone was counted a single time. V is TRBV19 and J is TRBJ2-1; 16 bases are a match to TRBD2. The germline gives CDR1 LNHDA, CDR2 SQIVND (reference sequence). The CDR3 has 18 residues. V trimming: 3 bases; J trimming: 9 bases; junction bases outside the gene matches: 11. As DNA, the CDR3 is TGTGCCAGTAGTATTGAGGGACTAGCGGGGGGGAGGAGGAGTGAGCAGTTCTTC. Its translation is CASSIEGLAGGRRSEQFF.

This chain connects TRBV4-1 to TRBJ2-1, with D perhaps TRBD1 (6 bases). V was pared by 4 bases and J by 7 bases, with 20 bases between. The CDR3 runs to 16 residues. Per germline, CDR1 MGHRA and CDR2 YSYEKL. The CDR3 reads CASSRDTGIMGNEQFF. The CDR3 DNA is TGCGCCAGCAGCCGAGACACAGGGATAATGGGGAATGAGCAGTTCTTC.

This clone was counted once. This chain links TRBV28 with TRBJ2-4, with a tentative D call TRBD2 (5 bases). The V gene's germline CDR1 is MDHEN and CDR2 SYDVKM. The CDR3 spans 15 residues. V was clipped by 6 bases and J by 1 base, with 13 bases between them. The CDR3 protein is CASRRTEFAKNIQYF. In nucleotides, the CDR3 is TGTGCCAGCAGAAGGACTGAGTTCGCCAAAAACATTCAGTACTTC.

The chain employs TRBV6-5 and TRBJ1-6, with a weak D call TRBD1 (6 bases). The CDR3 sequence is 15 residues long. With 2 bases removed from V and 4 bases from J, the gap between germline ends came to 9 bases. CDR1 and CDR2 from the germline V gene are MNHEY and SVGAGI. CDR3 sequence (DNA): TGTGCCAGCAGTTACGAAGGACAGTATAATTCACCCCTCCACTTT. As protein: CASSYEGQYNSPLHF.

The chain carries TRBV14 and TRBJ2-3; no clear D. V lost 1 base to trimming and J lost 2 bases, with 7 bases between them. This CDR3 is built from 14 residues. Germline V gene lookup returns CDR1 SGHDN and CDR2 FVKESK. The CDR3 loop is CASSQAQYTDTQYF. The CDR3 DNA reads TGTGCCAGCAGCCAAGCCCAGTACACAGATACGCAGTATTTT.

This rearrangement joins TRBV6-2 or TRBV6-3 to TRBJ1-1, with TRBD1 matching 7 bases. Per the germline V gene, CDR1 is MNHEY and CDR2 is SVGEGT. The CDR3 consists of 15 residues. The ends lost 3 bases at V and 0 bases at J; junction bases unmatched: 4. This chain's CDR3 is CASSYTGTVNTEAFF. The CDR3 DNA reads as TGTGCCAGCAGTTATACCGGGACAGTGAACACTGAAGCTTTCTTT.

V and J are TRBV29-1 and TRBJ1-1; no reliable D call. V lost 3 bases, J lost 1 base, and 9 bases lay in between. The germline V gene has CDR1 SQVTM and CDR2 ANQGSEA. The CDR3 spans 13 residues. CDR3 bases: TGCAGCGTTGAGTCGATCAGGAACACTGAAGCTTTCTTT. It encodes CSVESIRNTEAFF.

V is TRBV6-4 and J is TRBJ2-1, with 12 bases aligning to TRBD2. V shed 3 bases and J 8 bases; nucleotides not matched to a gene: 8. Germline V gene lookup returns CDR1 MRHNA and CDR2 SNTAGT. This CDR3 is 16 amino acids long. The CDR3 DNA follows: TGTGCCAGCAGTGAGTCGTCTAGCGGGGGGGCCCATGAGCAGTTCTTC. This gives the protein CASSESSSGGAHEQFF.

This chain joins TRBV30 and TRBJ1-1; D ambiguous. The ends were cut back, 0 bases at V and 5 bases at J, with 7 bases in the middle. CDR3 length: 12 amino acids. Germline CDR1 GTSNPN, CDR2 SVGIG (reference sequence). The CDR3 coding sequence is TGTGCCTGGAGTGTAGTGACTACTGAAGCTTTCTTT. It yields the protein CAWSVVTTEAFF.

The V call is TRBV29-1, the J call TRBJ2-7; 10 bases line up with TRBD1. J was trimmed by 0 bases and V by 6 bases; bases with no gene match: 5. Per germline, CDR1 SQVTM and CDR2 ANQGSEA. The CDR3 spans 14 residues. Here the CDR3 reads CSVTGTGDSYEQYF. The DNA of the CDR3 is TGCAGCGTAACCGGGACAGGGGACTCCTACGAGCAGTACTTC.

This clone was counted ten times or more. The CDR3 nucleotides read TGTGCCAGCAGCCTTACCGGGACAGGGGGGTTTGAAGCTTTCTTT. Translation gives CASSLTGTGGFEAFF. V gene TRBV6-5 combines with J gene TRBJ1-1; 11 bases are a match to TRBD1. The CDR3 sequence is 15 residues long. The germline CDR1 and CDR2 sequences are MNHEY and SVGAGI. V gave up 6 bases and J gave up 7 bases; unmatched junction bases: 10.

Concerning this clone itself: The same CDR3 arises from other DNA sequences in this sample as well. The chain recombines TRBV7-2 with TRBJ1-5; 7 bases match TRBD1. J lost 4 bases, V lost 6 bases, and 3 bases had no gene match. CDR3 size: 13 residues. CDR1 and CDR2 from the germline V gene are SGHTA and FQGNSA. CDR3 sequence reads: CASSLQGNQPQHF. The CDR3 DNA is TGTGCCAGCAGTTTACAGGGGAATCAGCCCCAGCATTTT.

The chain recombines TRBV6-2 or TRBV6-3 with TRBJ2-3; TRBD2 agrees at 10 bases. The CDR3 has 16 residues. The V gene end was trimmed by 2 bases and the J gene end by 2 bases; junction bases not matched to a gene: 4. From germline, CDR1 is MNHEY and CDR2 SVGEGT. In nucleotides, the CDR3 is TGTGCCAGCAGTTACCCACTAGCGGGGTACACAGATACGCAGTATTTT. Translating it yields CASSYPLAGYTDTQYF.

Worth noting for this clone: Additional DNA sequences in this sample encode the identical CDR3. This chain uses TRBV28 with TRBJ2-3; unclear D gene. The CDR3 totals 12 residues. Looked up from germline, CDR1 is MDHEN and CDR2 is SYDVKM. V was cut by 5 bases and J by 1 base, with 4 bases left in between. The CDR3, as DNA: TGTGCCAGCAGTCTACGCACAGATACGCAGTATTTT. Residues: CASSLRTDTQYF.

The gene calls are TRBV11-2 and TRBJ2-7; 7 bases are shared with TRBD1. From germline, CDR1 is SGHAT and CDR2 FQNNGV. J gave up 4 bases and V 5 bases, and 11 bases lay outside the gene matches. This CDR3 has 15 amino acids. In DNA, the CDR3 is TGTGCCAGCAGCATCGGACAGGCCACAGGATACGAGCAGTACTTC. This sequence encodes CASSIGQATGYEQYF.

The J gene is TRBJ1-5, the V gene TRBV6-1; D is possibly TRBD1 (5 bases). The germline gives CDR1 MNHNS, CDR2 SASEGT. The length of the CDR3 is 16 residues. The V end was cut by 0 bases, the J end by 6 bases, with 15 bases between. The CDR3 nucleotides read TGTGCCAGCAGTGAAGCAGGCCAGGGTAGTACTCAGCCCCAGCATTTT. Translated: CASSEAGQGSTQPQHF.

This sequence joins TRBV2 and TRBJ1-1, with a tentative D call TRBD1 (6 bases). There are 13 residues in the CDR3. Looked up from germline, CDR1 is SNHLY and CDR2 is FYNNEI. Trimming took 2 bases from V and 7 from J, leaving 11 bases between them. This chain's CDR3 is CASSEQGPGEAFF. As DNA, the CDR3 is TGTGCCAGCAGTGAACAGGGGCCTGGTGAAGCTTTCTTT.

Concerning this clone itself: A junction boundary mismatches the germline segment, possibly from a read error. This rearrangement joins TRBV6-6 to TRBJ1-1; D is perhaps TRBD1 (5 bases). The CDR3 contains 16 residues. Germline V gene lookup returns CDR1 MNHNY and CDR2 SVGAGI (reference sequence). The CDR3 is CASSYLQGTIQKKLIF. The CDR3 DNA is TGTGCCAGCAGTTACCTCCAGGGTACGATCCAGAAGAAGTTGATCTTT.

This chain links TRBV10-3 with TRBJ1-1; no clear D. The CDR3 contains 13 residues. The V gene's germline CDR1 is ENHRY and CDR2 SYGVKD. Deletions cut 9 bases from V and 0 bases from J, with 11 bases between. CDR3 region: CAMNREMNTEAFF. The CDR3 nucleotides read TGTGCCATGAACCGAGAAATGAACACTGAAGCTTTCTTT.

This chain links TRBV5-1 with TRBJ1-2, with TRBD1 matching over 7 bases. This CDR3 has 16 residues. Germline V CDR1 and CDR2: SGHRS, YFSETQ. The ends lost 7 bases at V and 8 bases at J; junction bases unmatched: 20. The CDR3 sequence: CASGTSTDRAAVGYTF. The CDR3 DNA reads as TGCGCCAGCGGAACATCCACCGACAGGGCTGCGGTAGGCTACACCTTC.

The sample holds a few counts of this clone. This chain connects TRBV9 to TRBJ2-3; TRBD1 agrees at 10 bases. The V and J ends lost 4 bases and 3 bases, in that order; junction bases with no gene match: 8. Germline V lookup: CDR1 SGDLS, CDR2 YYNGEE. The CDR3 has 16 amino acids. The CDR3 loop reads CASSYSPGQGTDTQYF. The DNA of the CDR3 is TGTGCCAGCAGCTATAGTCCGGGACAGGGGACAGATACGCAGTATTTT.

V gene TRBV9 combines with J gene TRBJ2-1, with D perhaps TRBD2 (5 bases). The ends were cut back, 0 bases at V and 6 bases at J, with 19 bases in the middle. The CDR3 covers 17 residues. The germline gives CDR1 SGDLS, CDR2 YYNGEE. In DNA, the CDR3 is TGTGCCAGCAGCGTAGCTACCCGAGGGATCTTCGGCAATGAGCAGTTCTTC. Translated, it gives CASSVATRGIFGNEQFF.